Listed below are T cell receptor beta chains from one sample, sequenced in a study of T cells after yellow fever vaccination. TCRdb passed the 5' RACE reads through MiXCR, listing each CDR3 protein once. The table shows 200,000 to 250,000 distinct CDR3 sequences, with approximately 3.3% occurring only once. The sample was CD4+ T cells sorted from PBMCs, taken 10 days after the yellow fever booster vaccination. These TCRs come from a man aged 18 to 30 who received the YFV17D yellow fever vaccine. The CDR3 runs from the conserved cysteine through the conserved F or W.

CDR3aa: CASRPRRGGLRQPPYNEQFF
j_gene: TRBJ2-1
v_gene: TRBV27

CDR3aa: CASSYSPGGKDNSPLHF
j_gene: TRBJ1-6
v_gene: TRBV6-5

CDR3aa: CSVEAALDGYTF
j_gene: TRBJ1-2
v_gene: TRBV29-1

CDR3aa: CASSSYTQYF
j_gene: TRBJ2-3
v_gene: TRBV11-2

CDR3aa: CASSQEKGLGEKLFF
j_gene: TRBJ1-4
v_gene: TRBV4-3

CDR3aa: CASSSRFVSGYEQYF
j_gene: TRBJ2-7
v_gene: TRBV5-6

CDR3aa: CASSLDVGRNQPQHF
j_gene: TRBJ1-5
v_gene: TRBV7-2

CDR3aa: CASSLVGRDTEAFF
j_gene: TRBJ1-1
v_gene: TRBV7-2

CDR3aa: CASSPGQGQNSPLHF
j_gene: TRBJ1-6
v_gene: TRBV18

CDR3aa: CASRERPGPSRGTQYF
j_gene: TRBJ2-3
v_gene: TRBV12-3/TRBV12-4

CDR3aa: CASSLSSGGHTEAFF
j_gene: TRBJ1-1
v_gene: TRBV7-3

CDR3aa: CASSPEATSTQYF
j_gene: TRBJ2-3
v_gene: TRBV7-9

CDR3aa: CASSPEAHGGQPQHF
j_gene: TRBJ1-5
v_gene: TRBV4-2

CDR3aa: CATSDSYDTSNQPQHF
j_gene: TRBJ1-5
v_gene: TRBV24-1